This is a list of T cell receptor beta chains from one sample in a study of HIV-infected patients and healthy controls. Each CDR3 protein is one row after TCRdb ran MiXCR on the 5' RACE reads. The repertoire holds some 5,000 distinct CDR3 sequences, with over 6.5% as singletons. The source material was blood, sampled before antiretroviral therapy. Receptors were obtained from an adult with HIV infection. Both conserved end residues are part of each CDR3. The order of the fields is D gene, J gene, clone size, V gene, CDR3 DNA, CDR3 protein. The D gene is left open where the match is weak. Clone size is stated in some rows and not others, as once, few, many or a class when expanded.

TRBD2 | TRBJ2-3 | medium-sized | TRBV2 | TGTGCCAGCAGGGTAGCGGGAGATACGCAGTATTTT | CASRVAGDTQYF
NA | TRBJ2-5 | many | TRBV6-4 | TGTGCCAGCAGTGCCCAACAGGGAGAGACCCAGTACTTC | CASSAQQGETQYF
NA | TRBJ2-1 | many | TRBV24-1 | TGTGCCACCTGGGCATGGGCCTACAATGAGCAGTTCTTC | CATWAWAYNEQFF
NA | TRBJ2-5 | medium-sized | TRBV30 | TGTGCCTGGAGTGGGCAGAACCAAGAGACCCAGTACTTC | CAWSGQNQETQYF
TRBD2 | TRBJ2-1 | many | TRBV7-9 | TGTGCCAGCAGCCCACCTACTAGCGGGGGGGCCAATGAGCAGTTCTTC | CASSPPTSGGANEQFF
NA | TRBJ1-3 | many | TRBV12-3/TRBV12-4 | TGTGCCAGCAGTCCAGGACAGAAAATCTCTGGAAACACCATATATTTT | CASSPGQKISGNTIYF
NA | TRBJ2-2 | NA | TRBV2 | TGTGCCAGCAATTCTGCGGGGTTGGGCACCGGGGAGCTGTTTTTT | CASNSAGLGTGELFF
NA | TRBJ2-3 | many | TRBV27 | TGTGCCAGCAGTTCCAGGCTGGGGACGCAGTATTTT | CASSSRLGTQYF
NA | TRBJ2-3 | NA | TRBV19 | TGTGCCAGCACAACAGGACGCACAGATATGCTGTATTTT | CASTTGRTDMLYF
NA | TRBJ2-1 | medium-sized | TRBV14 | TGTGCCAGCAGCCCACAGGGTTCCAACAATGAGCAGTTCTTC | CASSPQGSNNEQFF
NA | TRBJ1-1 | many | TRBV5-6 | TGTGCCAGCAGCTACAACAGGGCGAACACTGAAGCTTTCTTT | CASSYNRANTEAFF
NA | TRBJ1-1 | many | TRBV29-1 | TGCAGCGGAGTCGGGACACGGAACACTGAAGCTTTCTTT | CSGVGTRNTEAFF
TRBD1 | TRBJ2-2 | many | TRBV3-1 | TGTGCCAGCACCGCACGCGGGACAGGGGGCTTGGGGGAGCTGTTTTTT | CASTARGTGGLGELFF
NA | TRBJ2-3 | medium-sized | TRBV7-9 | TGTGCCAGCAGCTTTGGAATTCTGCAGTATTTT | CASSFGILQYF
NA | TRBJ2-1 | many | TRBV25-1 | TGTGCCAGCGGATCGACTCATTACGTACAGTTCTTC | CASGSTHYVQFF
NA | TRBJ2-3 | medium-sized | TRBV10-3 | TGTGCCATCGCACGGTCCACAGATACGCAGTATTTT | CAIARSTDTQYF
TRBD2 | TRBJ2-3 | few | TRBV20-1 | TGCAGTGCTAGGGCGGGGGGCCACGGAGATACGCAGTATTTT | CSARAGGHGDTQYF